What follows describes a single T cell receptor (beta chain). Its cognate antigen has yet to be identified. Per-base quality was not reported, and no clone a single base away is much larger than it. V is reduced by 2 bases and J by 9 bases, leaving a spacing of 11 bases between them. Looking up the germline V gene (reference sequence) yields CDR1 MNHEY and CDR2 SMNVEV. Counted from cysteine to phenylalanine, this CDR3 has 13 amino acids. This entry keeps only the CDR3 DNA: 39 bases, framed from base 1. The data are from a study of T cells in localized non-small cell lung cancer (TCRdb year 2020). Concerning the study at large: The study examined T cell repertoires in roughly 240 patients with early-stage NSCLC and compared tumors with uninvolved tumor-adjacent lungs. The cohort comprised some 220 treatment-naïve NSCLC patients with resected, localized lung tumors. NSCLC patients had a mean age of approximately 66 years, and 120 to 150 were male and around 99 female. What the study reported, not specific to this receptor: A median of approximately 57 of the top 100 tumor clones were detected in paired uninvolved adjacent lung, and approximately 28 of these tumor clones were also found among the top 100 clones of the paired uninvolved adjacent lung. Longer overall survival was associated with higher blood T cell density, whereas shorter survival was associated with higher adjacent-lung clonality. Multi-region tumor sequencing was not performed, so intratumor heterogeneity could not be excluded. Since the design was exploratory, TCR variables were selected using unadjusted p-values with no false-discovery rate correction. The highest T cell clonality was observed in uninvolved tumor-adjacent lung, where clonality exceeded that of tumor, suggesting that antigenic responses were more focused in uninvolved tumor-adjacent lung.

At diagnosis, tumor, uninvolved tumor-adjacent lung and peripheral blood were collected and then preserved as a mix of FFPE and fresh-frozen material. For TCR repertoire profiling, the blood samples were analyzed as peripheral blood mononuclear cells. TCR beta CDR3 regions were sequenced from DNA using the immunoSEQ Assay. Concerning the study's data processing: T cell density was computed as TCR beta template counts normalized to usable DNA estimated by amplifying housekeeping genes. Richness was estimated using the preseqR package, with extrapolation to 400,000 templates for PBMC samples and to 120,000 templates for tissue samples. Clonality was defined as one minus Pielou's evenness. Tissue-enriched TCRs were identified through differential abundance testing performed on productive amino-acid clonotypes, with a minimum total count of 5 and an alpha of 0.1. The Jaccard Index and the Morisita Overlap Index were used to measure repertoire overlap between compartments. GLIPH clustered TCR beta CDR3s with public tetramer-defined viral CDR3s; viral motifs required at least three viral sequences plus V-gene enrichment. TCRdb stores this immuneACCESS table with in-frame sequences only. Part of the clones is absent; in the studies checked, under half of the shortfall reflects unresolved V genes, and no reason is known for the rest. V and J calls and clone size are as listed in that table; D and trimming were resolved from the DNA. The sample contains around 50,000 clones, about 88% of them found a single time. Around 17% of the sample comes from the top ten.

Recombination linked TRBV27 to TRBJ2-1, with a weak D call of TRBD1 (5 bases match). This specimen was PBMCs, taken before any cancer treatment. This clonotype originated in a female donor with stage II lung adenocarcinoma. The nucleotides read TGTGCCAGCAGTTTAGGGGCAGAGTTTGAGCAGTTCTTC. Translated, it reads CASSLGAEFEQFF.